This T cell receptor beta chain was sequenced during a study of T cells expressing NK-cell markers. Across the study: Sorted CD3+CD56+NKG2C+, CD3+CD56+NKG2C- and CD3+CD56-NKG2C+ T cells supplied TCR beta repertoires. Just one sequenced donor of eight was HCMV-seronegative, while seven were seropositive.

Whole-study results and caveats: In a group of 5 to 7 donors, dominant NKG2C+ clonotypes represented 1.0-7.0% of CD8+ T cells. These clonotypes also led the CD3+CD56-NKG2C+ fraction in four donors.

About this clonotype itself: No antigen is known for it.

This CDR3 contains 14 residues. CDR1 is SGHVS and CDR2 is FQNEAQ in the germline V gene. TCRdb reprocessed the 5' RACE reads and stores each CDR3 protein as one record, lacking DNA. Recorded for this sample: about 150,000 distinct CDR3 sequences. The receptor was derived from a woman in her forties or fifties in good health. The chain recombines TRBV7-8 with TRBJ2-1. Sequencing was performed on blood T cells: a sorted CD56 or NKG2C T cell subset, CD4+ or CD8+ T cells, or bulk PBMC T cells (not recorded which). CDR3 amino acids: CASSFRGTYNEQFF.